The 16 T cell receptor beta chains listed next were all sequenced from one sample in a study of Graves' ophthalmopathy and Graves' hyperthyroidism (dated by TCRdb to between 2017 and 2018). TCRdb shows the sequencer as Illumina HiSeq 2000. For repertoire sequencing, the TCR beta CDR3 regions were amplified from RNA transcripts. A first-round RT-PCR used HTBI primers with the Qiagen OneStep RT-PCR kit, followed by a second-round multiplex PCR, size selection and purification. TCRdb redid the processing of the public reads, applying fastp at Q25 and MiXCR, and retained in-frame beta chains. Duplicate CDR3 protein sequences are folded into a single record with the most common DNA and genes. The sample table holds about 740,000 distinct CDR3 sequences, of which 40% were seen once. 44% of the sample is taken by the ten largest. The specimen sequenced was peripheral blood. Every receptor here comes from an adult man with Graves' ophthalmopathy.

This clonotype was recorded at least ten times. V usage is TRBV29-1 and J usage is TRBJ1-1; 8 nucleotides align to TRBD1. J lost 4 bases, V lost 4 bases, and 8 bases had no gene match. This CDR3 has 14 amino acids. The germline V gene has CDR1 SQVTM and CDR2 ANQGSEA. The CDR3 loop reads CSVGRLTGGTEAFF. In DNA form, the CDR3 reads TGCAGCGTTGGGCGGTTAACAGGGGGCACTGAAGCTTTCTTT.

A remark on this clonotype: One end of the junction varies from germline; a read error may be responsible. The genes are TRBV11-2 and TRBJ2-7, with 12 nucleotides matching TRBD2. The length of the CDR3 is 19 residues. Germline CDR1 and CDR2: SGHAT and FQNNGV. CDR3 protein: CASSLRVSASGRAPYEQYF. For the CDR3, the DNA is TGTGCCAGCAGCTTACGGGTCTCGGCTAGCGGGAGGGCCCCCTACGAGCAATACTTC. Supplemented by reference TRBV11-2 and TRBJ2-7, the full variable domain reads EAGVAQSPRYKIIEKRQSVAFWCNPISGHATLYWYQQILGQGPKLLIQFQNNGVVDDSQLPKDRFSAERLKGVDSTLKIQPAKLEDSAVYLCASSLRVSASGRAPYEQYFGPGTRLTVT.

V is TRBV2 and J is TRBJ1-1; D is perhaps TRBD1 (5 bases). The CDR3 has 15 residues. In germline, CDR1 is SNHLY, CDR2 FYNNEI. The V and J ends lost 2 bases and 0 bases respectively, with 10 bases between them. CDR3 sequence: CASSEPGTVNTEAFF. CDR3 in DNA: TGTGCCAGCAGTGAACCCGGGACGGTGAACACTGAAGCTTTCTTT.

Note on this clonotype: Because the CDR3 is missing its conserved closing phenylalanine or tryptophan, this is likely a read error. It is unclear where the CDR3 begins or ends on the DNA, so no DNA is shown, and the CDR3 is as TCRdb lists it. The chain carries TRBV29-1 and TRBJ2-7; TRBD1 is taken as the D call from the table, unchecked against the DNA. Germline assignment: CDR1 SQVTM and CDR2 ANQGSEA. The CDR3 spans 12 residues, counting both ends. CDR3 loop: CSVVVSRGSENT.

CDR3 region: CSAEGGWIEAFF. The CDR3 region has the DNA TGCAGCGCCGAGGGGGGGTGGATTGAAGCTTTCTTT. This sequence joins TRBV29-1 and TRBJ1-1; D may be TRBD1 (6 bases). The length of the CDR3 is 12 residues. V dropped 7 bases and J dropped 7 bases, with 16 bases sitting between them. CDR1 SQVTM and CDR2 ANQGSEA come from the germline V gene.

This clonotype was observed many times. This chain links TRBV15 with TRBJ1-5; tentatively, D is TRBD1 (6 bases). Trimming removed 1 base at V and 7 bases at J, with 14 bases between. CDR3 length: 15 amino acids. Germline loops: CDR1 LNHNV, CDR2 YYDKDF (reference sequence). Here the CDR3 reads CATSRADRRRQPQHF. In DNA form, the CDR3 reads TGTGCCACCAGCAGAGCCGACAGGAGAAGGCAGCCCCAGCATTTT.

V is TRBV9 and J is TRBJ1-1, with D maybe TRBD1 (6 bases). V lost 6 bases and J lost 0, with 15 bases in between. The CDR3 is 15 amino acids. CDR1 SGDLS and CDR2 YYNGEE come from the germline V gene. In DNA, the CDR3 is TGTGCCAGCACCCGAGCGGGACATTTGAACACTGAAGCTTTCTTT. It translates to CASTRAGHLNTEAFF.

This sequence joins TRBV6-1 and TRBJ2-2, with TRBD2 matching 8 bases. V shed 5 bases, J shed 3 bases, and the junction held 5 bases outside the gene matches. The germline V gene has CDR1 MNHNS and CDR2 SASEGT. There are 15 residues in the CDR3. CDR3 nucleotides: TGTGCCAGCAGTTACGGGGGGGCGGACACCGGGGAGCTGTTTTTT. It is translated as CASSYGGADTGELFF.

Comments on this clonotype: A junction boundary mismatches the germline segment, possibly from a read error. The V and J genes are TRBV24-1 and TRBJ1-1, with D possibly matching TRBD1 (5 bases). Germline V gives CDR1 KGHDR, CDR2 SFDVKD. This CDR3 contains 15 residues. CDR3 in amino acids: CASSPPGTRNTEAFF. CDR3 in DNA: TGTGCCAGCAGTCCCCCCGGGACTAGGAACACTGAAGCTTTCTTT.

This clonotype showed up many times. This sequence joins TRBV9 and TRBJ1-3; D is ambiguous. CDR1 is SGDLS and CDR2 is YYNGEE in the germline V gene. Trimming removed 0 bases at V and 0 bases at J, with 4 bases between. The CDR3 has 14 amino acids. CDR3 sequence reads: CASSVERSGNTIYF. The CDR3 DNA follows: TGTGCCAGCAGCGTAGAGCGCTCTGGAAACACCATATATTTT.

This clonotype has ten or more counts. The chain joins TRBV12-3 or TRBV12-4 to TRBJ1-1; no firm D call. V lost 6 bases, J lost 2 bases, and 10 bases lay in between. The CDR3 contains 13 residues. The CDR3 sequence: CASSDNKNTEAFF. CDR3 in DNA: TGTGCCAGCAGCGATAACAAAAACACTGAAGCTTTCTTT.

The chain combines TRBV20-1 with TRBJ1-1; D unclear. CDR1 is DFQATT and CDR2 is SNEGSKA in the germline V gene (reference sequence). V was shortened by 0 bases and J by 3 bases, with 17 bases between the two germline ends. This CDR3 comprises 16 residues. The CDR3 coding sequence is TGCAGTGCTAGAGATTCGCGAAAGGCAGCAGACACTGAAGCTTTCTTT. Its translation: CSARDSRKAADTEAFF.

This clonotype was picked up many times. Germline is not matched at one junction end, which may reflect a read error. The chain combines TRBV7-7 with TRBJ2-5, with TRBD1 identical over 8 bases. This CDR3 spans 15 amino acids. CDR1 and CDR2 from the germline V gene are SSHAT and FNYEAQ (reference sequence). For the CDR3, the DNA is TGTGCTAGCAGCTTACGGACAGGGAAGGTGGAGACCCAGTACTTC. It codes for CASSLRTGKVETQYF.

J is TRBJ2-7 and V is TRBV7-2, with D perhaps matching TRBD1 (6 bases). The CDR3 totals 16 residues. CDR1 is SGHTA and CDR2 is FQGNSA in the germline V gene. Trimming took 1 base from V and 3 from J, leaving 16 bases between them. The CDR3 protein is CASSLGAGAGHYEQYF. The CDR3 region has the DNA TGTGCCAGCAGCTTAGGTGCAGGGGCAGGACACTACGAGCAGTACTTC.

This clonotype was counted ten times or more. This sequence joins TRBV25-1 and TRBJ2-5; D may match TRBD1 or TRBD2 (6 bases each). The germline V gene has CDR1 MGHDK and CDR2 SYGVNS. The V gene lost 1 base and the J gene lost 1 base, with 19 bases spanning the gap. This CDR3 spans 18 amino acids. Written as DNA, the CDR3 is TGTGCCAGCAGTGAATTTGGGGGGCGCAGGGGCCCCCAAGAGACCCAGTACTTC. This translates into CASSEFGGRRGPQETQYF.

The chain couples TRBV7-2 to TRBJ2-6; unclear D gene. CDR1 and CDR2 (germline): SGHTA, FQGNSA. Trimming shortened V by 6 bases and J by 1 base, and 13 bases separated the two germline ends. The CDR3 runs to 16 residues. The CDR3 loop is CASSLHSSSGANVLTF. CDR3 nucleotides: TGTGCCAGCAGTTTACACAGTAGTTCTGGGGCCAACGTCCTGACTTTC.